This TCR beta chain was identified in a study of technical replicates of blood from several donors. Assay used: immunoSEQ multiplex PCR; TCRdb lists only in-frame clones, some missing. The sample yields about 84,000 clones, 97% seen once. V lost 2 bases and J 0 bases, leaving 14 bases between the germline ends. There are 17 residues in the CDR3. The V gene's germline CDR1 is SGHVS and CDR2 FQNEAQ. The V gene is TRBV7-8, the J gene TRBJ1-3; no definite D call. Sequencing was carried out using T cells isolated from PBMCs. This receptor was taken from a human donor in good health. The CDR3 DNA reads as TGTGCCAGCAGCTTAACTTATGTCGGAGTCTCTGGAAACACCATATATTTT. Amino acids: CASSLTYVGVSGNTIYF.